A single sample gave rise to the 7 T cell receptor beta chains below, sequenced in a study of T cell repertoires in cytomegalovirus infection. Their target antigens are unknown. TCRdb re-called the reads through MiXCR, storing one row per CDR3 protein. The repertoire holds some 480,000 distinct CDR3 sequences, with 30% to 40% as singletons. The sequencing used cultured PBMCs, collected from culture after CMV antigen stimulation. The receptors come from a human donor in good health (CMV status not recorded). Some clones in this sample may be carry-over from other donors' samples.

The gene calls are TRBV7-2 and TRBJ1-5; D gene ambiguous. Trimming left V 1 base short and J 9 bases short, with 7 bases between. There are 12 residues in the CDR3. Germline-derived CDR1 and CDR2 are SGHTA and FQGNSA. The CDR3, as DNA: TGTGCCAGCAGCTTAGTTGGCGGGCCCCAGCATTTT. This codes for CASSLVGGPQHF.

This clonotype was counted ten times or more. The V and J genes are TRBV7-2 and TRBJ1-5; D is unclear. The germline V gene encodes CDR1 SGHTA and CDR2 FQGNSA. V was pared by 4 bases and J by 0 bases, with 4 bases between. The CDR3 has 13 amino acids. The CDR3 loop is CASSYYSNQPQHF. CDR3 DNA sequence: TGTGCCAGCAGCTATTATAGCAATCAGCCCCAGCATTTT.

V gene TRBV9 combines with J gene TRBJ2-7, with 8 positions matching TRBD1. Germline CDR1 reads SGDLS; CDR2 reads YYNGEE. The CDR3 covers 15 residues. Trimming removed 0 bases from V and 0 bases from J; junction bases left unmatched: 2. CDR3 protein: CASSVADRGSYEQYF. The DNA of the CDR3 is TGTGCCAGCAGCGTAGCTGACAGGGGCTCCTACGAGCAGTACTTC.

This clonotype was observed a few times. V usage is TRBV11-1 and J usage is TRBJ2-1; 7 nucleotides match TRBD2. Trimming at V came to 5 bases and at J to 9 bases, leaving 7 bases not matched to a gene. The CDR3 length is 13 residues. Germline lookup yields CDR1 SGHAT and CDR2 FQDESV (reference sequence). The CDR3, as DNA: TGTGCCAGCAGCCTTGGTAGCGGGTCTGAGCAGTTCTTC. Protein: CASSLGSGSEQFF.

This clonotype appeared a few times. The chain carries TRBV7-9 and TRBJ1-1, with D possibly matching TRBD1 (5 bases). CDR1 is SEHNR, CDR2 FQNEAQ, per germline (reference sequence). V was pared by 4 bases and J by 1 base, with 16 bases between. The CDR3 is 16 amino acids. Here the CDR3 reads CASSSSGALGNTEAFF. In DNA form, the CDR3 reads TGTGCCAGCAGCTCTAGTGGGGCCTTGGGGAACACTGAAGCTTTCTTT.

In this sample, this clonotype turned up many times. The J gene is TRBJ2-5, the V gene TRBV7-8; D remains ambiguous. Germline CDR1 is SGHVS and CDR2 is FQNEAQ. The CDR3 loop spans 13 amino acids. Trimming cost V 7 bases and J 2 bases, with 11 bases left between them. The CDR3 sequence is CASTPQRQETQYF. In DNA form, the CDR3 reads TGTGCCAGCACCCCACAGAGACAAGAGACCCAGTACTTC.

This clonotype was observed many times. This chain links TRBV7-8 with TRBJ2-2, with TRBD2 matching 10 bases. CDR3 size: 14 residues. Germline assignment: CDR1 SGHVS and CDR2 FQNEAQ. The J segment lost 6 bases and the V segment lost 6 bases, leaving 4 bases of the junction unmatched. CDR3 region: CASRQLAGSGELFF. CDR3 coding DNA: TGTGCCAGCAGGCAACTAGCGGGATCCGGGGAGCTGTTTTTT.